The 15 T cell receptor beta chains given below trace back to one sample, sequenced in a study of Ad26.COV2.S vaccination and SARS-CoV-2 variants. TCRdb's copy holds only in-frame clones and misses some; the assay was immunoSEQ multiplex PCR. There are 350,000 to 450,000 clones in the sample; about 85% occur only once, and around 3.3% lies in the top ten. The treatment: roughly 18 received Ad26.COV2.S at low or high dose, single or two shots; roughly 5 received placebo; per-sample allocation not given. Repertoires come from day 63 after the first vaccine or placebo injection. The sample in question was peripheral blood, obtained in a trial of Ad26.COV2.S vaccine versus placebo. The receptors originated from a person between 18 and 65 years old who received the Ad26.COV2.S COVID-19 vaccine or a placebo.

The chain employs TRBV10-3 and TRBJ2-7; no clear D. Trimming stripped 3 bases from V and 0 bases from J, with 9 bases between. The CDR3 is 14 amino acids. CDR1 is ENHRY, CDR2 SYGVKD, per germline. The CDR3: CAISEQWSSYEQYF. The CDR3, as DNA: TGTGCCATCAGTGAACAGTGGAGCTCCTACGAGCAGTACTTC.

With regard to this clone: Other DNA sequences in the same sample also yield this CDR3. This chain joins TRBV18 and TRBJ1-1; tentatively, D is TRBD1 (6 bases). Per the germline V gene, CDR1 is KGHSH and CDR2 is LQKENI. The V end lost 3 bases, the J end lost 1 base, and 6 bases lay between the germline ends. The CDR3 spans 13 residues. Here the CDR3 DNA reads TGTGCCAGCTCACCGGGACAGAACACTGAAGCTTTCTTT. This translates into CASSPGQNTEAFF.

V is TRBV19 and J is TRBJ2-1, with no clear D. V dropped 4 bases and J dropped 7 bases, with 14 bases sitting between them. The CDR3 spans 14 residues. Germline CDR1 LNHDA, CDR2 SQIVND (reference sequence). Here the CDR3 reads CASSNRPPQNEQFF. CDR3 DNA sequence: TGTGCCAGTAGTAACCGGCCCCCCCAAAATGAGCAGTTCTTC. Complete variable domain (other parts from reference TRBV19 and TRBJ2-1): DGGITQSPKYLFRKEGQNVTLSCEQNLNHDAMYWYRQDPGQGLRLIYYSQIVNDFQKGDIAEGYSVSREKKESFPLTVTSAQKNPTAFYLCASSNRPPQNEQFFGPGTRLTVL.

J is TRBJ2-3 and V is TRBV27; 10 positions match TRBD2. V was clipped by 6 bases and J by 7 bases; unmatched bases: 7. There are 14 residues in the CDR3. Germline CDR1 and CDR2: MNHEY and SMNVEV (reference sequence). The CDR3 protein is CASREAGGFNTQYF. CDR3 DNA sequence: TGTGCCAGCAGAGAAGCGGGGGGGTTCAATACGCAGTATTTT.

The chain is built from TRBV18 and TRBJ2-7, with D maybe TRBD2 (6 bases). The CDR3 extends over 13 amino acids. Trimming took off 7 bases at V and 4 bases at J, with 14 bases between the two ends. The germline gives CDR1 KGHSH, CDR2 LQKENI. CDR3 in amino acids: CASWDGSQYEQYF. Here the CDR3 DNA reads TGTGCCAGCTGGGACGGGAGTCAGTACGAGCAGTACTTC.

The CDR3 here is CASRSGGEDYGYTF. Here the CDR3 DNA reads TGTGCCAGCAGGAGCGGGGGAGAGGACTATGGCTACACCTTC. The V call is TRBV6-5, the J call TRBJ1-2; a weak D match, TRBD1 (5 bases). The germline gives CDR1 MNHEY, CDR2 SVGAGI. Trimming cost V 6 bases and J 3 bases, with 14 bases left between them. This CDR3 contains 14 residues.

CDR3 protein: CASSQDRQGGAYEQYF. CDR3 nucleotides: TGCGCCAGCAGCCAGGACCGACAGGGCGGGGCCTACGAGCAGTACTTC. V usage is TRBV5-1 and J usage is TRBJ2-7, with D possibly matching TRBD1 (7 bases). The CDR3 is 16 amino acids. CDR1 is SGHRS and CDR2 is YFSETQ in the germline V gene. The V end was cut by 4 bases, the J end by 2 bases, with 19 bases between.

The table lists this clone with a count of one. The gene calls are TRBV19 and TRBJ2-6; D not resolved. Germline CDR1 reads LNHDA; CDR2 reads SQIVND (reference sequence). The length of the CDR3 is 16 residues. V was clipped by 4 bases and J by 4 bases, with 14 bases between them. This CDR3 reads CASSKGPGSGANVLTF. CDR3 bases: TGTGCCAGTAGTAAGGGCCCAGGTTCCGGGGCCAACGTCCTGACTTTC.

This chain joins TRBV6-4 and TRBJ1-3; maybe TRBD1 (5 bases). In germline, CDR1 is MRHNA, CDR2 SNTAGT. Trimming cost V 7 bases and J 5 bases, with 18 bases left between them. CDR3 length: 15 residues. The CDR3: CASILQGDLRNTIYF. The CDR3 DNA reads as TGTGCCAGCATCCTCCAAGGGGATTTGCGAAACACCATATATTTT.

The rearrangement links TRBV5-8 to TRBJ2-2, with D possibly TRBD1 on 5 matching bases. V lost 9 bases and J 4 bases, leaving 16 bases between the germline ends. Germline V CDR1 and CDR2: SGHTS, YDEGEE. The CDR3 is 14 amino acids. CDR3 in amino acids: CATGRDWTTGELFF. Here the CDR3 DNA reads TGTGCCACCGGCAGGGATTGGACCACCGGGGAGCTGTTTTTT. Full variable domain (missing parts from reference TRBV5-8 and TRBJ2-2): EAGVTQSPTHLIKTRGQQATLRCSPISGHTSVYWYQQALGLGLQFLLWYDEGEERNRGNFPPRFSGRQFPNYSSELNVNALELEDSALYLCATGRDWTTGELFFGEGSRLTVL.

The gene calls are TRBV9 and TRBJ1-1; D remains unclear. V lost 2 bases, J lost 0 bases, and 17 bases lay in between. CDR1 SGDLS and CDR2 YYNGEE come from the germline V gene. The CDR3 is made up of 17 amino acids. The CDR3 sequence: CASSVGRNPAMNTEAFF. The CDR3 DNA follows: TGTGCCAGCAGCGTCGGCCGAAACCCTGCCATGAACACTGAAGCTTTCTTT.

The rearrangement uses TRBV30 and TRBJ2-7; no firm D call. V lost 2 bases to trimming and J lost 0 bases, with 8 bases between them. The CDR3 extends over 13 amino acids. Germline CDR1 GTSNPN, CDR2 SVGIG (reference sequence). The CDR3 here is CAWSYMGSYEQYF. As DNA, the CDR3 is TGTGCCTGGAGTTATATGGGCTCCTACGAGCAGTACTTC.

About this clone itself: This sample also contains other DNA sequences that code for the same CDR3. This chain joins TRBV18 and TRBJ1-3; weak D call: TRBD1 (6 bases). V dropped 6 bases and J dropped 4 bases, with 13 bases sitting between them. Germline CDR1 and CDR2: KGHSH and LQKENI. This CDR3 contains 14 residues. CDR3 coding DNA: TGTGCCAGCTCCCCGGGAACAGGGGGAAACACCATATATTTT. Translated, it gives CASSPGTGGNTIYF.

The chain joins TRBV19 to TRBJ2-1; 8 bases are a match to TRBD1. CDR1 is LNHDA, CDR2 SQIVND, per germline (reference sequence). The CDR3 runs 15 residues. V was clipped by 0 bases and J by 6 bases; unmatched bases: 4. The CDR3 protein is CASSIDRGRGNEQFF. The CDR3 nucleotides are TGTGCCAGTAGTATAGACAGGGGGCGGGGCAATGAGCAGTTCTTC.

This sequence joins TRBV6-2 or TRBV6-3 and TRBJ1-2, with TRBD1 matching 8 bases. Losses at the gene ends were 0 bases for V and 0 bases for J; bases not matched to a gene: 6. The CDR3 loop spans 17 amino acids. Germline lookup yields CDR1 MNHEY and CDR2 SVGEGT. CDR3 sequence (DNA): TGTGCCAGCAGTTACTCGGCGACAGGGGAAACTAACTATGGCTACACCTTC. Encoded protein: CASSYSATGETNYGYTF.